One and the same sample provided the 25 T cell receptor beta chains below, sequenced in a study of shared clonotypes between healthy human individuals. Repertoires were generated with immunoSEQ multiplex PCR, while TCRdb's copy carries only in-frame clones and drops some. The table records over a million clones, about 80% of them present only once. Sequenced input: memory CD4+ T cells from PBMCs. Subset noted: CD45RA-negative fraction. The source is a young man in good health. Some clones in this sample may be carry-over from other donors' samples.

V is TRBV18 and J is TRBJ2-7; TRBD2 matches 7 bases. V was clipped by 8 bases and J by 1 base; unmatched bases: 2. In germline, CDR1 is KGHSH, CDR2 LQKENI. The CDR3 has 12 residues. The CDR3 nucleotides are TGTGCCAGCCGGGGGGAGTCCTACGAGCAGTACTTC. It specifies CASRGESYEQYF.

The gene calls are TRBV5-1 and TRBJ2-2, with TRBD2 matching 7 bases. V lost 6 bases to trimming and J lost 6 bases; unmatched junction nucleotides: 11. The CDR3 length is 15 residues. Germline V gene lookup returns CDR1 SGHRS and CDR2 YFSETQ. The DNA for the CDR3 is TGCGCCAGCACCCAAGCGGGATTCGTGGCCGGGGAGCTGTTTTTT. It translates to CASTQAGFVAGELFF.

This chain connects TRBV6-1 to TRBJ1-5; D gene uncertain. This CDR3 has 15 residues. V was cut by 1 base and J by 4 bases, with 11 bases left in between. Germline V gene lookup returns CDR1 MNHNS and CDR2 SASEGT. DNA for the CDR3: TGTGCCAGCAGTGAAGGGGTCCTAGGGAATCAGCCCCAGCATTTT. Its protein is CASSEGVLGNQPQHF.

The V call is TRBV11-2, the J call TRBJ2-1; perhaps TRBD2 as D (5 bases). The CDR3 covers 12 residues. Germline V gives CDR1 SGHAT, CDR2 FQNNGV. V gave up 3 bases and J gave up 10 bases, with 10 bases separating them. The CDR3 sequence is CASSFSESEQFF. In DNA, the CDR3 is TGTGCCAGCAGCTTTAGCGAGTCGGAGCAGTTCTTC.

The chain uses TRBV5-1 and TRBJ2-7, with 7 bases fitting TRBD1. CDR3 size: 15 residues. Losses at the gene ends were 0 bases for V and 3 bases for J; bases not matched to a gene: 6. Germline CDR1 SGHRS, CDR2 YFSETQ. CDR3 sequence: CASSLGWQGDYEQYF. The CDR3 nucleotides are TGCGCCAGCAGCTTGGGTTGGCAGGGGGACTACGAGCAGTACTTC.

This sequence joins TRBV9 and TRBJ1-2; possible D gene TRBD1, 6 bases. The V end was cut by 2 bases, the J end by 0 bases, with 11 bases between. CDR3 size: 15 residues. Per germline, CDR1 SGDLS and CDR2 YYNGEE. The CDR3 sequence: CASSVTQGTNYGYTF. For the CDR3, the DNA is TGTGCCAGCAGCGTCACACAGGGAACTAACTATGGCTACACCTTC.

Concerning this clone: This same CDR3 is encoded by further DNA sequences in the sample. This sequence joins TRBV28 and TRBJ2-7; 8 positions agree with TRBD2. CDR1 is MDHEN and CDR2 is SYDVKM in the germline V gene. The V and J ends lost 6 bases and 3 bases, in that order; junction bases with no gene match: 4. The CDR3 sequence is 13 residues long. CDR3 DNA sequence: TGTGCCAGCAGCCGGGGGGGAGACTACGAGCAGTACTTC. Translated: CASSRGGDYEQYF.

The rearrangement uses TRBV5-1 and TRBJ1-1; 7 bases are a match to TRBD1. The ends lost 4 bases at V and 0 bases at J; junction bases unmatched: 6. The CDR3 has 15 residues. CDR1 and CDR2 from the germline V gene are SGHRS and YFSETQ. CDR3 residues: CASSTGQIMNTEAFF. For the CDR3, the DNA is TGCGCCAGCAGCACGGGACAGATTATGAACACTGAAGCTTTCTTT.

The chain joins TRBV7-2 to TRBJ1-4; 9 bases are a match to TRBD1. CDR1 and CDR2 from the germline V gene are SGHTA and FQGNSA. V was clipped by 5 bases and J by 6 bases; unmatched bases: 7. The CDR3 runs 15 residues. The CDR3 DNA sequence: TGTGCCAGCAGCCCTACCGGGACAGGGTATGAAAAACTGTTTTTT. Its translation: CASSPTGTGYEKLFF.

This chain uses TRBV19 with TRBJ2-1; TRBD1 is a possible D gene (6 bases). CDR1 LNHDA and CDR2 SQIVND come from the germline V gene (reference sequence). This CDR3 has 15 amino acids. V shed 4 bases and J shed 5 bases, with 15 bases lying between them. The CDR3 DNA follows: TGTGCCAGTAGTACCCTACCCACAGGGAACAATGAGCAGTTCTTC. It encodes CASSTLPTGNNEQFF.

J is TRBJ2-7 and V is TRBV5-1, with D maybe TRBD1 (6 bases). From germline, CDR1 is SGHRS and CDR2 YFSETQ. The CDR3 consists of 14 residues. The ends were cut back, 3 bases at V and 0 bases at J, with 10 bases in the middle. The chain's CDR3 is CASSYGTLSYEQYF. The CDR3 nucleotides are TGCGCCAGCAGCTACGGGACACTCTCCTACGAGCAGTACTTC.

The chain has TRBV6-5 and TRBJ2-5, with 8 bases identical to TRBD1. J gave up 3 bases and V 5 bases, and 8 bases lay outside the gene matches. Per the germline V gene, CDR1 is MNHEY and CDR2 is SVGAGI. The CDR3 length is 15 residues. The CDR3 bases are TGTGCCAGCAGTCGAATTGGGACAGGAGAAGAGACCCAGTACTTC. This gives the protein CASSRIGTGEETQYF.

V gene TRBV7-2 combines with J gene TRBJ2-3; 9 bases fit TRBD2. V lost 2 bases to trimming and J lost 4 bases; unmatched junction nucleotides: 10. Germline lookup yields CDR1 SGHTA and CDR2 FQGNSA. This CDR3 region has 17 residues. In DNA form, the CDR3 reads TGTGCCAGCAGCTTATACGCTAGCGGGGCGTCGGCAGATACGCAGTATTTT. Translation: CASSLYASGASADTQYF.

V is TRBV30 and J is TRBJ2-1; TRBD1 is a possible D gene (7 bases). The CDR3 spans 14 residues. V lost 3 bases and J lost 8, with 17 bases in between. Germline CDR1 reads GTSNPN; CDR2 reads SVGIG (reference sequence). As DNA, the CDR3 is TGTGCCTGGAGAGCGCTAGGAGGGGGCGATGAGCAGTTCTTC. Translated, it gives CAWRALGGGDEQFF.

The J gene is TRBJ1-4, the V gene TRBV28; no reliable D call. Germline lookup yields CDR1 MDHEN and CDR2 SYDVKM. The CDR3 is made up of 14 amino acids. The V and J ends lost 8 bases and 7 bases respectively, with 17 bases between them. The CDR3 DNA is TGTGCCAGCGGATTTAGGTCGTTCCCTGAAAAACTGTTTTTT. Translating it yields CASGFRSFPEKLFF.

This sequence joins TRBV4-1 and TRBJ1-1; no reliable D call. This CDR3 is built from 18 residues. Trimming removed 1 base at V and 5 bases at J, with 23 bases between. Germline values: CDR1 MGHRA, CDR2 YSYEKL. Written as DNA, the CDR3 is TGCGCCAGCAGCCAAGGAGGTGGTGGGAATAGGGTTGGTACTGAAGCTTTCTTT. Translation gives CASSQGGGGNRVGTEAFF.

The V gene is TRBV27, the J gene TRBJ2-2; D unclear. With 5 bases removed from V and 0 bases from J, the gap between germline ends came to 13 bases. Germline V gene data show CDR1 as MNHEY and CDR2 as SMNVEV (reference sequence). The CDR3 has 16 amino acids. DNA of the CDR3: TGTGCCAGCAGTGACCCACTCCCCCCGAACACCGGGGAGCTGTTTTTT. Translated: CASSDPLPPNTGELFF.

The rearrangement joins TRBV6-6 to TRBJ1-1; TRBD1 agrees at 7 bases. Germline assignment: CDR1 MNHNY and CDR2 SVGAGI (reference sequence). The CDR3 length is 15 residues. V trimming: 5 bases; J trimming: 7 bases; junction bases outside the gene matches: 13. The CDR3 nucleotides read TGTGCCAGCAGTCCGAGGTTTGCGCAGGGGGGTGAAGCTTTCTTT. It encodes CASSPRFAQGGEAFF.

The J gene is TRBJ2-2, the V gene TRBV7-2; TRBD2 matches 11 bases. The CDR3 runs to 11 residues. Germline V gene lookup returns CDR1 SGHTA and CDR2 FQGNSA. The J segment lost 15 bases and the V segment lost 7 bases, leaving 4 bases of the junction unmatched. The CDR3 nucleotides read TGTGCCAGCACCCTAGCGGGGGGCTTGTTTTTT. Amino acids: CASTLAGGLFF.

The table lists this clone with a count of one. This chain connects TRBV7-9 to TRBJ1-1, with D possibly being TRBD1 (5 bases). The CDR3 length is 14 residues. Germline loops: CDR1 SEHNR, CDR2 FQNEAQ (reference sequence). Trimming left V 5 bases short and J 3 bases short, with 13 bases between. CDR3 sequence (DNA): TGTGCCAGCAGCACCCAGACAGTTTACACTGAAGCTTTCTTT. It specifies CASSTQTVYTEAFF.

This clone was counted between two and nine times. V gene TRBV7-2 combines with J gene TRBJ2-2; D is perhaps TRBD2 (6 bases). This CDR3 is 15 amino acids long. The germline V and J ends were trimmed by 5 bases and 7 bases, with 17 bases remaining between them. Germline-derived CDR1 and CDR2 are SGHTA and FQGNSA. The CDR3: CASSITSPAIGELFF. CDR3 DNA sequence: TGTGCCAGCAGCATTACTAGCCCCGCCATCGGGGAGCTGTTTTTT.

A note on this clone: A much bigger clone sits one base away, suggesting this may be a read error. Other nucleotide sequences from this sample produce the same CDR3. The chain couples TRBV28 to TRBJ2-5, with D uncertain. Germline CDR1 and CDR2: MDHEN and SYDVKM. V lost 3 bases and J lost 5, with 4 bases in between. The CDR3 is 11 amino acids. CDR3 nucleotides: TGTGCCAGCAGTTTTGGTGAGACCCAGTACTTC. This codes for CASSFGETQYF.

The chain carries TRBV2 and TRBJ1-4; 7 bases line up with TRBD1. V was clipped by 10 bases and J by 17 bases; unmatched bases: 25. The CDR3 covers 15 residues. Germline V CDR1 and CDR2: SNHLY, FYNNEI. The CDR3 loop is CATGARTGEWEVQFF. In nucleotides, the CDR3 is TGTGCCACGGGGGCTCGTACAGGGGAATGGGAGGTTCAATTTTTT.

The CDR3, as DNA: TGCGCCAGCAGTCCGGGACTAGCGGGACTAAAGGTCTCCTACAATGAGCAGTTCTTC. Protein: CASSPGLAGLKVSYNEQFF. V is TRBV10-1 and J is TRBJ2-1, with TRBD2 matching over 13 bases. This CDR3 has 19 amino acids. From germline, CDR1 is WNHNN and CDR2 SYGVQD (reference sequence). Unmatched junction bases numbered 10, after V lost 5 bases and J lost 0 bases.

The CDR3 spells CASSVSEDYNEQFF. The CDR3 DNA sequence: TGTGCCAGCAGCGTCTCAGAGGACTACAATGAGCAGTTCTTC. The rearrangement joins TRBV9 to TRBJ2-1, with D uncertain. The CDR3 is 14 amino acids. V was clipped by 2 bases and J by 3 bases, with 9 bases between them. Germline loops: CDR1 SGDLS, CDR2 YYNGEE.